This T cell receptor (beta chain) was sequenced in a study of T cell changes during pregnancy in multiple sclerosis. Only in-frame clones appear in the TCRdb table, and some are missing; sequencing was by immunoSEQ multiplex PCR. The sample has roughly 47,000 clones; 80% to 90% are singletons. V shed 4 bases and J shed 10 bases, with 26 bases lying between them. The CDR3 spans 16 residues. Germline-derived CDR1 and CDR2 are SGHRS and YFSETQ. The V and J genes are TRBV5-1 and TRBJ1-1; D may be TRBD1 (6 bases). This specimen was CD4+ T cells from peripheral blood mononuclear cells, taken after pregnancy. The clonotype was recovered from a female donor with multiple sclerosis, enrolled in a pregnancy study. CDR3 loop: CASSLQGNTNRDGAFF. CDR3 sequence (DNA): TGCGCCAGCAGCCTCCAGGGGAACACTAATCGGGACGGAGCTTTCTTT. Full variable domain (remainder filled in from reference TRBV5-1 and TRBJ1-1): KAGVTQTPRYLIKTRGQQVTLSCSPISGHRSVSWYQQTPGQGLQFLFEYFSETQRNKGNFPGRFSGRQFSNSRSEMNVSTLELGDSALYLCASSLQGNTNRDGAFFGQGTRLTVV.